This note documents a single TCR beta chain sequence. Its matching antigen is unknown. Unique molecular identifiers featured in each of the TCR beta cDNA libraries. Between roughly 1 and 10 million T cells gave rise to 500,000 to 600,000 cDNA molecules. TCRdb analysed the PCR reads with MiXCR anew, one entry per CDR3 protein. This table holds approximately 570,000 distinct CDR3 sequences, about 44% found once. This specimen belongs to a study of post-analysis software for immune sequencing data. Germline loops: CDR1 MNHEY, CDR2 SMNVEV (reference sequence). The length of the CDR3 is 14 residues. The V segment lost 7 bases and the J segment 0 bases; nucleotides outside the gene matches: 6. Study-wide findings and caveats: The study found TRBV5-6, TRBV5-1 and TRBV20-1 among four to six TRBV segments more frequent in patients than controls. Significantly lower normalized Chao1 diversity was found in patients with multiple sclerosis relative to controls.

The source of this sequence is a girl between 5 and 17 years old with multiple sclerosis. This chain uses TRBV27 with TRBJ2-7; 7 bases are a match to TRBD1. The sequencing input was blood. The DNA for the CDR3 is TGTGCCAGCAAGGGTGCAGGGGGCTCCTACGAGCAGTACTTC. Its protein is CASKGAGGSYEQYF.